Listed here are 11 T cell receptor beta chains from one sample, sequenced in a study of shared clonotypes between healthy human individuals. TCRdb's table, derived via immunoSEQ multiplex PCR, lists solely in-frame clones and lacks some. Here the sample spans about 1,800,000 clones, about 94% being singletons. CD45RO-negative, CCR7-positively selected cells formed the naive CD8 fraction, excluding terminally differentiated effector memory CD45RA+ cells. Sequenced: naive CD8+ T cells sorted from blood. The source of these receptors is a man between 18 and 29 years old in good health.

Comments on this clone: Other DNA sequences within the sample encode an identical CDR3. V usage is TRBV7-8 and J usage is TRBJ1-5; no firm D call. V was pared by 1 base and J by 4 bases, with 5 bases between. Germline loops: CDR1 SGHVS, CDR2 FQNEAQ. This CDR3 contains 13 residues. The DNA of the CDR3 is TGTGCCAGCAGCTTAGGCCTGAATCAGCCCCAGCATTTT. This codes for CASSLGLNQPQHF.

V usage is TRBV19 and J usage is TRBJ2-5; the match to TRBD2 covers 9 bases. V was pared by 1 base and J by 3 bases, with 9 bases of the junction left unmatched. Per germline, CDR1 LNHDA and CDR2 SQIVND (reference sequence). CDR3 length: 17 amino acids. The CDR3 spells CASSIGGGGASEETQYF. Here the CDR3 DNA reads TGTGCCAGTAGTATAGGAGGCGGGGGGGCTTCCGAAGAGACCCAGTACTTC.

The rearrangement links TRBV12-5 to TRBJ2-7; D uncertain. Trimming took off 5 bases at V and 0 bases at J, with 8 bases between the two ends. The CDR3 spans 13 residues. The germline V gene encodes CDR1 LGHNT and CDR2 FRNRAP. The CDR3 coding sequence is TGTGCTAGTGGTCCCAGGAGCTCCTACGAGCAGTACTTC. This gives the protein CASGPRSSYEQYF.

CDR3 sequence: CASIPPGGETQYF. The CDR3 DNA reads TGTGCCAGCATCCCTCCGGGGGGAGAGACCCAGTACTTC. The chain joins TRBV11-2 to TRBJ2-5; 7 bases match TRBD2. Trimming took 7 bases from V and 4 from J; bases not matched to a gene: 6. The germline gives CDR1 SGHAT, CDR2 FQNNGV. CDR3 length: 13 residues.

The chain links TRBV28 to TRBJ2-7; D might be TRBD2 (6 bases). Germline V lookup: CDR1 MDHEN, CDR2 SYDVKM. V lost 1 base and J 2 bases, leaving 9 bases between the germline ends. This CDR3 is 14 amino acids long. The CDR3 reads CASSLLGGAYEQYF. The CDR3 DNA reads TGTGCCAGCAGTTTATTGGGGGGAGCCTACGAGCAGTACTTC.

This chain uses TRBV28 with TRBJ2-3; D gene ambiguous. V was shortened by 4 bases and J by 1 base, with 12 bases between the two germline ends. This CDR3 is 15 amino acids long. CDR1 is MDHEN, CDR2 SYDVKM, per germline. The CDR3 sequence is CASSYPRQGTDTQYF. The CDR3 nucleotides are TGTGCCAGCAGTTACCCACGCCAGGGCACAGATACGCAGTATTTT.

The chain uses TRBV7-8 and TRBJ2-3, with D unclear. V was clipped by 1 base and J by 0 bases, with 11 bases between them. Germline V gene sequence: CDR1 SGHVS, CDR2 FQNEAQ. The CDR3 runs to 16 residues. Here the CDR3 reads CASSLGFSGSTDTQYF. DNA of the CDR3: TGTGCCAGCAGCTTAGGGTTCTCAGGTAGCACAGATACGCAGTATTTT. The full variable domain, its missing parts supplied by reference TRBV7-8 and TRBJ2-3, is GAGVSQSPRYKVAKRGQDVALRCDPISGHVSLFWYQQALGQGPEFLTYFQNEAQLDKSGLPSDRFFAERPEGSVSTLKIQRTQQEDSAVYLCASSLGFSGSTDTQYFGPGTRLTVL.

The chain carries TRBV6-5 and TRBJ2-1; D remains unclear. The CDR3 is 15 residues long. Germline loops: CDR1 MNHEY, CDR2 SVGAGI. The V gene lost 5 bases and the J gene lost 4 bases, with 15 bases spanning the gap. As DNA, the CDR3 is TGTGCCAGCAGTGGCTTAGGGCAGCTATACAATGAGCAGTTCTTC. Amino acid sequence: CASSGLGQLYNEQFF.

The chain is built from TRBV11-2 and TRBJ2-7; 8 bases agree with TRBD1. Germline V CDR1 and CDR2: SGHAT, FQNNGV. J gave up 3 bases and V 0 bases, and 4 bases lay outside the gene matches. The CDR3 sequence is 15 residues long. The CDR3 DNA sequence: TGTGCCAGCAGCTTAGAAGCCGGACAGGGCTACGAGCAGTACTTC. Translation gives CASSLEAGQGYEQYF.

The chain recombines TRBV19 with TRBJ2-7; D ambiguous. Trimming removed 1 base from V and 3 bases from J, with 7 bases in between. This CDR3 is 13 amino acids long. Germline-derived CDR1 and CDR2 are LNHDA and SQIVND (reference sequence). The CDR3 nucleotides are TGTGCCAGTAGTATAGGTCAGCACTACGAGCAGTACTTC. Residues: CASSIGQHYEQYF.

As concerns this clone: Other DNA sequences in the sample encode the same CDR3. The chain has TRBV4-1 and TRBJ2-3; D may be TRBD2 (5 bases). The CDR3 covers 13 residues. Germline V lookup: CDR1 MGHRA, CDR2 YSYEKL. Trimming cost V 0 bases and J 6 bases, with 7 bases left between them. CDR3 coding DNA: TGCGCCAGCAGCCAAGATCCGGGGGATACGCAGTATTTT. Its translation: CASSQDPGDTQYF.